The 27 T cell receptor beta chains in this list originate from one sample, sequenced in a study of shared clonotypes between healthy human individuals. This table comes from immunoSEQ multiplex PCR, and its TCRdb copy is limited to in-frame clones, with some not included. This repertoire shows fewer than 650,000 clones, 70% to 80% found once; its top ten account for 12%. The sample comprised PBMCs. These receptors were collected from a woman aged 40 to 49 in good health. Some clones in this sample may be carry-over from other donors' samples.

The V call is TRBV7-8, the J call TRBJ2-3; D gene uncertain. V was shortened by 1 base and J by 5 bases, with 10 bases between the two germline ends. This CDR3 has 14 amino acids. The germline V gene has CDR1 SGHVS and CDR2 FQNEAQ. CDR3 DNA sequence: TGTGCCAGCAGCTTAGTTAGTTGGGTAGATACGCAGTATTTT. It is translated as CASSLVSWVDTQYF.

The CDR3 region has the DNA TGTGCCATAAACTACCGGGGGGGGTTTGGCTATGGCTACACCTTC. The encoded protein is CAINYRGGFGYGYTF. J is TRBJ1-2 and V is TRBV2, with D possibly being TRBD1 (5 bases). The CDR3 loop spans 15 amino acids. Trimming removed 10 bases at V and 4 bases at J, with 22 bases between. CDR1 is SNHLY, CDR2 FYNNEI, per germline. Full variable domain (rest looked up from reference TRBV2 and TRBJ1-2): EPEVTQTPSHQVTQMGQEVILRCVPISNHLYFYWYRQILGQKVEFLVSFYNNEISEKSEIFDDQFSVERPDGSNFTLKIRSTKLEDSAMYFCAINYRGGFGYGYTFGSGTRLTVV.

The V and J genes are TRBV14 and TRBJ2-5; D not certain. V was trimmed by 1 base and J by 5 bases, leaving 8 bases between them. This CDR3 contains 13 residues. CDR1 and CDR2 from the germline V gene are SGHDN and FVKESK. The CDR3 DNA sequence: TGTGCCAGCAGCCAAGGGGGTCGGGAGACCCAGTACTTC. This encodes CASSQGGRETQYF.

About this clone: Its ends do not fully match the called genes, so a read error is possible. CDR3: CASSPSGSSYNEQLF. As DNA, the CDR3 is TGTGCCAGCAGCCCTAGCGGGAGCTCCTACAATGAGCAGCTCTTC. The gene calls are TRBV6-6 and TRBJ2-1, with TRBD2 matching over 10 bases. CDR1 and CDR2 (germline): MNHNY, SVGAGI (reference sequence). The CDR3 loop spans 15 amino acids.

The table lists this clone with many counts. The rearrangement uses TRBV18 and TRBJ1-2, with D possibly being TRBD1 (5 bases). The CDR3 has 15 residues. CDR1 and CDR2 (germline): KGHSH, LQKENI. The germline V and J ends were trimmed by 1 base and 4 bases, with 13 bases remaining between them. For the CDR3, the DNA is TGTGCCAGCTCACCACGGGGAGGGGAGAGCTATGGCTACACCTTC. As protein: CASSPRGGESYGYTF.

The CDR3 DNA follows: TGTGCCAGTAGTATACCTCCCGGGAATCAGCCCCAGCATTTT. Protein: CASSIPPGNQPQHF. The chain carries TRBV19 and TRBJ1-5; D is ambiguous. Germline CDR1 reads LNHDA; CDR2 reads SQIVND (reference sequence). CDR3 length: 14 amino acids. Trimming left V 2 bases short and J 4 bases short, with 9 bases between.

This chain links TRBV19 with TRBJ2-2; 8 bases align to TRBD1. V lost 7 bases to trimming and J lost 5 bases; unmatched junction nucleotides: 6. Germline V gene sequence: CDR1 LNHDA, CDR2 SQIVND (reference sequence). CDR3 length equals 14 residues. CDR3 DNA sequence: TGTGCCAGTAAGGCAGGGGGCGCAACCGGGGAGCTGTTTTTT. It codes for CASKAGGATGELFF.

Note on this clone: This may arise from a read error, as a much more abundant clone is one base away. The genes are TRBV25-1 and TRBJ2-3; TRBD1 might be the D (6 bases). Trimming cost V 3 bases and J 2 bases, with 9 bases left between them. Germline lookup yields CDR1 MGHDK and CDR2 SYGVNS. The CDR3 contains 14 residues. The CDR3 here is CASSDGQPTDTQYF. The CDR3 nucleotides read TGTGCCAGCAGTGACGGACAGCCCACAGATACGCAGTATTTT.

The chain carries TRBV18 and TRBJ2-5, with D possibly TRBD2 on 6 matching bases. Germline CDR1 KGHSH, CDR2 LQKENI. Trimming cost V 2 bases and J 5 bases, with 15 bases left between them. The CDR3 runs to 15 residues. The CDR3 loop is CASSPIGRSGETQYF. CDR3 DNA sequence: TGTGCCAGCTCACCAATAGGGAGGAGTGGGGAGACCCAGTACTTC. Together with reference TRBV18 and TRBJ2-5, the CDR3 gives the full variable domain: NAGVMQNPRHLVRRRGQEARLRCSPMKGHSHVYWYRQLPEEGLKFMVYLQKENIIDESGMPKERFSAEFPKEGPSILRIQQVVRGDSAAYFCASSPIGRSGETQYFGPGTRLLVL.

The chain carries TRBV19 and TRBJ2-7; 10 bases align to TRBD2. Germline V gene data show CDR1 as LNHDA and CDR2 as SQIVND (reference sequence). The CDR3 runs to 16 residues. J gave up 2 bases and V 3 bases, and 7 bases lay outside the gene matches. DNA for the CDR3: TGTGCCAGTAGTATCAGACTAGCGGGTAACCCCTACGAGCAGTACTTC. Amino acids: CASSIRLAGNPYEQYF.

The chain uses TRBV4-3 and TRBJ2-1, with 10 positions matching TRBD2. CDR3 size: 16 residues. Germline assignment: CDR1 LGHNA and CDR2 YSLEER. The junction had 8 bases not matched to a gene; V was cut back by 0 bases and J by 9 bases. The CDR3 loop is CASSQDLGLASSEQFF. The CDR3 DNA reads as TGCGCCAGCAGCCAAGATCTGGGACTAGCGTCAAGTGAGCAGTTCTTC.

This rearrangement joins TRBV6-6 to TRBJ1-2; 10 nucleotides agree with TRBD1. Per germline, CDR1 MNHNY and CDR2 SVGAGI (reference sequence). This CDR3 is 13 amino acids long. Losses at the gene ends were 4 bases for V and 8 bases for J; bases not matched to a gene: 4. The CDR3 here is CASSSGTGAGYTF. The CDR3 bases are TGTGCCAGCAGTTCCGGGACAGGGGCCGGCTACACCTTC.

The table lists this clone with a few counts. The chain recombines TRBV7-2 with TRBJ1-1; possible D gene TRBD1, 5 bases. The germline V gene has CDR1 SGHTA and CDR2 FQGNSA. Trimming removed 5 bases from V and 0 bases from J, with 13 bases in between. The CDR3 totals 15 residues. This chain's CDR3 is CASSVVEGMNTEAFF. The CDR3 nucleotides are TGTGCCAGCAGCGTAGTGGAGGGGATGAACACTGAAGCTTTCTTT.

In nucleotides, the CDR3 is TGTGCCAGCAGCTTAGTAATTAGCGGGAGAACCGGGGAGCTGTTTTTT. Translation gives CASSLVISGRTGELFF. V and J are TRBV7-9 and TRBJ2-2, with TRBD2 matching over 9 bases. Per the germline V gene, CDR1 is SEHNR and CDR2 is FQNEAQ (reference sequence). The CDR3 extends over 16 amino acids. The junction had 5 bases not matched to a gene; V was cut back by 1 base and J by 5 bases.

The chain links TRBV29-1 to TRBJ1-2; no clear D. The V gene's germline CDR1 is SQVTM and CDR2 ANQGSEA. V dropped 4 bases and J dropped 2 bases, with 8 bases sitting between them. The CDR3 consists of 12 residues. The CDR3 DNA sequence: TGCAGCGTTGTCGAGGGAAACTATGGCTACACCTTC. Residues: CSVVEGNYGYTF.

Comment on this clone: This specimen includes other DNA sequences encoding the same CDR3. Written as DNA, the CDR3 is TGTGCCAGCAGCCGGGGATACCAAGAGACCCAGTACTTC. Translated, it gives CASSRGYQETQYF. V gene TRBV11-2 combines with J gene TRBJ2-5, with a weak D call TRBD2 (5 bases). V was trimmed by 5 bases and J by 0 bases, leaving 7 bases between them. CDR1 is SGHAT, CDR2 FQNNGV, per germline. The CDR3 runs 13 residues.

This chain links TRBV27 with TRBJ2-5, with D possibly being TRBD2 (6 bases). V dropped 5 bases and J dropped 5 bases, with 21 bases sitting between them. Looked up from germline, CDR1 is MNHEY and CDR2 is SMNVEV (reference sequence). The CDR3 is made up of 16 amino acids. The CDR3 coding sequence is TGTGCCAGCAGTAAACAAGTGGGAGGTGAGGCGGAGACCCAGTACTTC. The encoded protein is CASSKQVGGEAETQYF.

The rearrangement uses TRBV4-2 and TRBJ1-4; D remains unclear. V was clipped by 0 bases and J by 3 bases, with 5 bases between them. The CDR3 runs 14 residues. CDR1 and CDR2 from the germline V gene are LGHNA and YNFKEQ. CDR3: CASSQDTANEKLFF. In DNA form, the CDR3 reads TGTGCCAGCAGCCAAGATACAGCTAATGAAAAACTGTTTTTT.

The V and J genes are TRBV5-4 and TRBJ1-2; 10 nucleotides agree with TRBD1. With 5 bases clipped from V and 2 bases from J, the junction kept 3 bases outside the gene matches. Germline values: CDR1 SGHNT, CDR2 YYREEE (reference sequence). The CDR3 consists of 14 residues. The CDR3 nucleotides are TGTGCCAGCAGGATGACAGGGGGCAACTATGGCTACACCTTC. Protein: CASRMTGGNYGYTF.

The CDR3 region is CASSLAARAGNEQFF. DNA for the CDR3: TGCGCCAGCAGCTTGGCAGCACGGGCTGGAAATGAGCAGTTCTTC. The chain couples TRBV5-1 to TRBJ2-1; D remains unclear. The CDR3 is made up of 15 amino acids. Germline-derived CDR1 and CDR2 are SGHRS and YFSETQ. Trimming removed 0 bases at V and 7 bases at J, with 14 bases between.

This chain joins TRBV7-2 and TRBJ2-4; D not certain. The CDR3 consists of 11 residues. The V end lost 5 bases, the J end lost 11 bases, and 10 bases lay between the germline ends. CDR1 SGHTA and CDR2 FQGNSA come from the germline V gene. The CDR3 region has the DNA TGTGCCAGCAGCCCTGACAACTTTCAGTACTTC. This codes for CASSPDNFQYF.

Regarding this clone: This same CDR3 is encoded by further DNA sequences in the sample. The chain is built from TRBV6-5 and TRBJ1-3; D unresolved. This CDR3 contains 12 residues. The germline CDR1 and CDR2 sequences are MNHEY and SVGAGI. The V gene lost 9 bases and the J gene lost 1 base, with 7 bases spanning the gap. This CDR3 reads CASLSSGNTIYF. CDR3 nucleotides: TGTGCCAGTCTGAGTTCTGGAAACACCATATATTTT.

V usage is TRBV10-2 and J usage is TRBJ2-7; D is possibly TRBD2 (6 bases). This CDR3 region has 15 residues. Germline V gene data show CDR1 as WSHSY and CDR2 as SAAADI. The V end was cut by 8 bases, the J end by 4 bases, with 21 bases between. This CDR3 reads CASSNGGEVEYEQYF. DNA for the CDR3: TGCGCCAGCTCCAACGGCGGGGAGGTAGAATACGAGCAGTACTTC.

The chain employs TRBV5-1 and TRBJ1-6, with a tentative D call TRBD1 (5 bases). This CDR3 comprises 17 residues. Germline CDR1 SGHRS, CDR2 YFSETQ. V was trimmed by 4 bases and J by 7 bases, leaving 21 bases between them. CDR3 loop: CASSLGSGVRGNSPLHF. The CDR3 bases are TGCGCCAGCAGCCTGGGTTCGGGGGTTCGAGGGAATTCACCCCTCCACTTT.

The chain carries TRBV19 and TRBJ1-3; no firm D call. The CDR3 totals 12 residues. Germline loops: CDR1 LNHDA, CDR2 SQIVND (reference sequence). V shed 6 bases and J shed 4 bases, with 7 bases lying between them. The CDR3 DNA sequence: TGTGCCAGTAGCTCTGGCGGAAACACCATATATTTT. Translating gives CASSSGGNTIYF.

This clone has just one count. The chain combines TRBV4-1 with TRBJ2-5, with TRBD2 matching over 7 bases. The V and J ends lost 0 bases and 5 bases, in that order; junction bases with no gene match: 6. This CDR3 has 15 residues. The germline V gene encodes CDR1 MGHRA and CDR2 YSYEKL. The CDR3 protein is CASSQDGGGFETQYF. The CDR3 nucleotides read TGCGCCAGCAGCCAAGATGGGGGAGGGTTTGAGACCCAGTACTTC.

This clone has a handful of counts. V gene TRBV6-1 combines with J gene TRBJ1-4; 8 bases agree with TRBD1. This CDR3 spans 14 amino acids. CDR1 MNHNS and CDR2 SASEGT come from the germline V gene. The junction had 6 bases not matched to a gene; V was cut back by 7 bases and J by 5 bases. The chain's CDR3 is CASTVDRVNEKLFF. The CDR3 bases are TGTGCCAGCACCGTGGACAGGGTAAATGAAAAACTGTTTTTT.